Ten or more counts support the clone carrying this T cell receptor (beta chain). Its antigen is as yet unknown. Sample time point: newly diagnosed GD, antithyroid drugs for less than 3 months. RNA isolated from PBMCs was used to make the TCR library. CDR3 regions were amplified by Arm-PCR using iRepertoire HTBI primers to build TCR beta libraries. TCRdb processed the multiplex PCR reads anew with MiXCR; each CDR3 protein has one entry. The repertoire holds about 440,000 distinct CDR3 sequences, with around 14% as singletons. These data are taken from a study of regulatory T cells in long-lasting Graves disease. Regarding the study as a whole: Among the persistent patients, some 2,900 public clonotypes were shared, more than the 950 to 1,000 shared among new patients.

This CDR3 is built from 15 residues. Losses at the gene ends were 3 bases for V and 2 bases for J; bases not matched to a gene: 5. CDR1 is PRHDT, CDR2 FYEKMQ, per germline (reference sequence). These data were likewise used in another study, on T cells in Graves' hyperthyroidism and ophthalmopathy. This second report adds: The TCR CDR3 was amplified in a first-round RT-PCR using the HTBI primer set. Stable hyperthyroidism was told apart from ophthalmopathy by a model built on 13 V-J features.

The chain has TRBV13 and TRBJ2-3, with 7 bases lining up with TRBD2. This clonotype was sampled from a woman aged 25 to 45 with Graves disease. Sequences were derived from peripheral blood mononuclear cells (PBMCs), sampled at new diagnosis, from a patient treated with antithyroid drugs. The DNA for the CDR3 is TGTGCCAGCAGCTTGTGGGAGGGCCTCACAGATACGCAGTATTTT. It encodes CASSLWEGLTDTQYF.